These 26 T cell receptor beta chains were all obtained from the same sample, sequenced in a study of beta chain features in type 1 diabetes (dated by TCRdb to 2016 to 2019). Findings and caveats that apply to the study as a whole: Type 1 diabetes patients showed a moderate but significant shortening of TCRB CDR3 length in all four CD4+ subsets.

The antigens for these receptors are not known. Libraries were made using the immunoSEQ multiplex PCR assay. The High Capacity cDNA Reverse Transcription Kit was used to reverse transcribe all of the isolated RNA, meaning that expressed TCRB transcripts were what got sequenced. The source is immuneACCESS, and TCRdb retained only in-frame sequences with V and J called. Part of the clones is not carried over; for the studies checked, unresolved V genes explain less than half of this, and the remainder is unexplained. For this sample the table gives 120,000 to 150,000 clones, of which around 13% were detected only once. Of the sample, under 1.5% falls within the top ten clones. Input material: central memory CD4+ T cells from blood. These receptor sequences come from a man aged 18 to 29 with type 1 diabetes.

The rearrangement links TRBV7-9 to TRBJ2-3; D unresolved. The CDR3 spans 13 residues. Germline V lookup: CDR1 SEHNR, CDR2 FQNEAQ (reference sequence). V lost 5 bases, J lost 4 bases, and 10 bases lay in between. DNA for the CDR3: TGTGCCAGCAGCGCCTCAAATGCAGATACGCAGTATTTT. Amino acid sequence: CASSASNADTQYF.

Comment on this clone: This likely traces to a read error, being one base from a far larger clone. Other DNA sequences within the sample encode an identical CDR3. This chain uses TRBV29-1 with TRBJ2-3, with TRBD2 matching over 7 bases. The CDR3 spans 13 residues. Losses at the gene ends were 4 bases for V and 6 bases for J; bases not matched to a gene: 7. Per the germline V gene, CDR1 is SQVTM and CDR2 is ANQGSEA. The CDR3 DNA reads TGCAGCGTTGGGGGGGGTGCACACGATACGCAGTATTTT. It translates to CSVGGGAHDTQYF.

CDR3 region: CASSLYGRLWGNTIYF. In DNA, the CDR3 is TGTGCCAGCAGCTTATATGGGCGTTTGTGGGGAAACACCATATATTTT. The chain is built from TRBV13 and TRBJ1-3; D not certain. Germline loops: CDR1 PRHDT, CDR2 FYEKMQ (reference sequence). This CDR3 is built from 16 residues. Trimming stripped 2 bases from V and 4 bases from J, with 15 bases between.

This clone was counted only a few times. The genes are TRBV2 and TRBJ2-5; the match to TRBD1 covers 10 bases. This CDR3 spans 12 amino acids. Germline CDR1 and CDR2: SNHLY and FYNNEI. Trimming cost V 9 bases and J 5 bases; bases outside gene matches: 3. CDR3 coding DNA: TGTGCCAGACGGACAGGGGGGGAGACCCAGTACTTC. Amino acid sequence: CARRTGGETQYF.

The V and J genes are TRBV7-9 and TRBJ2-5; 7 nucleotides agree with TRBD1. The CDR3 contains 15 residues. Germline V gene sequence: CDR1 SEHNR, CDR2 FQNEAQ (reference sequence). V was clipped by 6 bases and J by 1 base; unmatched bases: 8. CDR3 coding DNA: TGTGCCAGCAGGACAACAGGGGTGGGCCAAGAGACCCAGTACTTC. Its protein is CASRTTGVGQETQYF.

This clone was picked up a small number of times. This sequence joins TRBV4-2 and TRBJ1-5; 8 bases align to TRBD1. This CDR3 comprises 15 residues. After removal of 3 bases from V and 4 bases from J, the junction contained 5 bases not matched to a gene. Germline-derived CDR1 and CDR2 are LGHNA and YNFKEQ. Here the CDR3 reads CASSQGDRQNQPQHF. Here the CDR3 DNA reads TGTGCCAGCAGCCAGGGGGACAGGCAAAATCAGCCCCAGCATTTT.

This clone has more than one count but fewer than ten. The chain carries TRBV15 and TRBJ2-1; 9 nucleotides line up with TRBD1. J gave up 0 bases and V 7 bases, and 1 base lay outside the gene matches. CDR3 length: 14 residues. The germline gives CDR1 LNHNV, CDR2 YYDKDF (reference sequence). Here the CDR3 reads CATMDRGSYNEQFF. CDR3 in DNA: TGTGCCACCATGGACAGGGGCTCCTACAATGAGCAGTTCTTC.

J is TRBJ2-3 and V is TRBV4-2; D might be TRBD2 (6 bases). Germline V CDR1 and CDR2: LGHNA, YNFKEQ. The length of the CDR3 is 19 residues. Trimming pared 0 bases from V and 2 bases from J, leaving 21 bases between. The CDR3 DNA is TGTGCCAGCAGCCAAGACGTGGGACTGAAAGTCACCCTCACAGATACGCAGTATTTT. Amino acid sequence: CASSQDVGLKVTLTDTQYF.

This clone was seen at least ten times. CDR3 DNA: TGTGCCAGCAGCTTAGCTGGCGGGAGAGGGGAGACCCAGTACTTC. This codes for CASSLAGGRGETQYF. V usage is TRBV7-9 and J usage is TRBJ2-5; 7 bases map to TRBD2. The J segment lost 5 bases and the V segment lost 0 bases, leaving 6 bases of the junction unmatched. The CDR3 length is 15 residues. The germline V gene encodes CDR1 SEHNR and CDR2 FQNEAQ (reference sequence).

This clone was seen only a few times. This chain uses TRBV5-1 with TRBJ2-7; no firm D call. The length of the CDR3 is 11 residues. With 2 bases removed from V and 0 bases from J, the gap between germline ends came to 0 bases. Germline CDR1 reads SGHRS; CDR2 reads YFSETQ. Here the CDR3 DNA reads TGCGCCAGCAGCTTCTCCTACGAGCAGTACTTC. It encodes CASSFSYEQYF. Variable domain in full (rest from reference TRBV5-1 and TRBJ2-7): KAGVTQTPRYLIKTRGQQVTLSCSPISGHRSVSWYQQTPGQGLQFLFEYFSETQRNKGNFPGRFSGRQFSNSRSEMNVSTLELGDSALYLCASSFSYEQYFGPGTRLTVT.

This clone has just a few counts. This sequence joins TRBV5-1 and TRBJ2-7; 7 positions agree with TRBD1. The germline V gene has CDR1 SGHRS and CDR2 YFSETQ. The CDR3 consists of 14 residues. V shed 4 bases and J 3 bases; nucleotides not matched to a gene: 7. The CDR3 is CASSPGQIYYEQYF. Here the CDR3 DNA reads TGCGCCAGCAGCCCGGGACAGATTTACTACGAGCAGTACTTC.

This clone was observed at least ten times. The sample holds other DNA sequences that translate to the same CDR3. The rearrangement uses TRBV7-9 and TRBJ2-5; 7 nucleotides match TRBD1. The CDR3 runs 14 residues. V lost 4 bases, J lost 2 bases, and 4 bases stayed unmatched. In germline, CDR1 is SEHNR, CDR2 FQNEAQ (reference sequence). The CDR3 sequence is CASSSGQQQETQYF. CDR3 nucleotide sequence: TGTGCCAGCAGCTCGGGACAGCAGCAAGAGACCCAGTACTTC. Filled out from reference TRBV7-9 and TRBJ2-5, the complete variable domain reads DTGVSQNPRHKITKRGQNVTFRCDPISEHNRLYWYRQTLGQGPEFLTYFQNEAQLEKSRLLSDRFSAERPKGSFSTLEIQRTEQGDSAMYLCASSSGQQQETQYFGPGTRLLVL.

This clone has more than one count but fewer than ten. The genes are TRBV30 and TRBJ2-3; D perhaps matches TRBD1 (6 bases). The germline V gene encodes CDR1 GTSNPN and CDR2 SVGIG (reference sequence). This CDR3 has 14 residues. V dropped 1 base and J dropped 3 bases, with 11 bases sitting between them. DNA for the CDR3: TGTGCCTGGAGTGCCCGACAGGCGACAGATACGCAGTATTTT. It translates to CAWSARQATDTQYF.

This clone was detected a few times. The V and J genes are TRBV11-2 and TRBJ2-2, with D possibly TRBD2 on 6 matching bases. This CDR3 comprises 16 residues. V lost 0 bases and J lost 4, with 12 bases in between. From germline, CDR1 is SGHAT and CDR2 FQNNGV. The CDR3 sequence: CASSLDGAAGTGELFF. In DNA, the CDR3 is TGTGCCAGCAGCTTAGATGGTGCAGCGGGCACCGGGGAGCTGTTTTTT.

This clone has just a few counts. The V call is TRBV7-9, the J call TRBJ2-7; no clear D gene. V lost 3 bases and J lost 5, with 17 bases in between. The CDR3 has 15 residues. Per the germline V gene, CDR1 is SEHNR and CDR2 is FQNEAQ (reference sequence). DNA for the CDR3: TGTGCCAGCAGCTTGGGATTGGGGTGGACCCACGAGCAGTACTTC. The encoded protein is CASSLGLGWTHEQYF.

A few counts support this clone. CDR3 loop: CASSIAGGSLQPQHF. The CDR3, as DNA: TGTGCCAGTAGTATTGCAGGGGGCTCACTTCAGCCCCAGCATTTT. This chain uses TRBV19 with TRBJ1-5, with 8 bases matching TRBD1. The CDR3 is made up of 15 amino acids. Germline CDR1 and CDR2: LNHDA and SQIVND (reference sequence). V lost 3 bases and J lost 6; bases outside the gene matches: 7.

The chain has TRBV7-6 and TRBJ2-1; a possible D gene is TRBD1 (5 bases). This CDR3 region has 15 residues. V was trimmed by 1 base and J by 3 bases, leaving 10 bases between them. Germline CDR1 is SGHVS and CDR2 is FNYEAQ. The CDR3 region is CASSLEGAIYNEQFF. CDR3 bases: TGTGCCAGCAGCTTAGAAGGGGCCATCTACAATGAGCAGTTCTTC.

This clone was counted a few times. The V gene is TRBV18, the J gene TRBJ1-3; D gene unclear. CDR1 and CDR2 (germline): KGHSH, LQKENI. Trimming pared 3 bases from V and 8 bases from J, leaving 11 bases between. The CDR3 has 13 residues. CDR3 region: CASSPDLWDTIYF. CDR3 in DNA: TGTGCCAGCTCACCCGACCTATGGGACACCATATATTTT. Combining the CDR3 with reference TRBV18 and TRBJ1-3 gives the whole variable domain NAGVMQNPRHLVRRRGQEARLRCSPMKGHSHVYWYRQLPEEGLKFMVYLQKENIIDESGMPKERFSAEFPKEGPSILRIQQVVRGDSAAYFCASSPDLWDTIYFGEGSWLTVV.

The chain joins TRBV11-2 to TRBJ1-5; TRBD1 aligns across 8 bases. Germline V gene data show CDR1 as SGHAT and CDR2 as FQNNGV. V gave up 2 bases and J gave up 7 bases; unmatched junction bases: 7. The length of the CDR3 is 15 residues. CDR3 sequence: CASSLFQGAGQPQHF. CDR3 sequence (DNA): TGTGCCAGCAGCTTATTCCAGGGGGCAGGACAGCCCCAGCATTTT.

About this clone itself: Other DNA variants within this sample encode the same CDR3. The V gene is TRBV5-1, the J gene TRBJ1-6; 8 bases are a match to TRBD1. The CDR3 spans 16 residues. Looked up from germline, CDR1 is SGHRS and CDR2 is YFSETQ. With 0 bases clipped from V and 7 bases from J, the junction kept 6 bases outside the gene matches. For the CDR3, the DNA is TGCGCCAGCAGCTTGGGACCGGGACAGGAGAATTCACCCCTCCACTTT. It is translated as CASSLGPGQENSPLHF.

In its sample, this clone was seen a few times. V usage is TRBV27 and J usage is TRBJ1-1, with 7 bases aligning to TRBD1. In germline, CDR1 is MNHEY, CDR2 SMNVEV (reference sequence). CDR3 length: 14 amino acids. J was trimmed by 1 base and V by 6 bases; bases with no gene match: 5. For the CDR3, the DNA is TGTGCCAGCAGCTCAGGGGGTTGGAACACTGAAGCTTTCTTT. It yields the protein CASSSGGWNTEAFF.

This clone was counted between two and nine times. At the DNA level, this CDR3 is encoded by other sequences in the same sample as well. The chain combines TRBV7-3 with TRBJ2-5; D is undetermined. With 3 bases removed from V and 2 bases from J, the gap between germline ends came to 7 bases. The CDR3 has 13 residues. Germline V gene sequence: CDR1 SGHTA, CDR2 FQGTGA. Here the CDR3 reads CASSFDGQETQYF. The CDR3 coding sequence is TGTGCCAGCAGCTTCGACGGGCAAGAGACCCAGTACTTC.

As regards this clone: This specimen includes other DNA sequences encoding the same CDR3. The chain couples TRBV7-9 to TRBJ1-5, with a tentative D call TRBD1 (5 bases). Trimming removed 3 bases from V and 2 bases from J, with 8 bases in between. The V gene's germline CDR1 is SEHNR and CDR2 FQNEAQ (reference sequence). The CDR3 covers 14 residues. The DNA of the CDR3 is TGTGCCAGCAGCTTCACGGGGGGCAATCAGCCCCAGCATTTT. Residues: CASSFTGGNQPQHF.

The V call is TRBV7-9, the J call TRBJ2-7, with TRBD1 identical over 7 bases. Germline V lookup: CDR1 SEHNR, CDR2 FQNEAQ (reference sequence). V lost 6 bases to trimming and J lost 1 base; unmatched junction nucleotides: 6. This CDR3 has 14 amino acids. CDR3 sequence: CASSRPGQSYEQYF. In DNA, the CDR3 is TGTGCCAGCAGTCGGCCGGGACAGTCCTACGAGCAGTACTTC. The full variable domain, completed using reference TRBV7-9 and TRBJ2-7, is DTGVSQNPRHKITKRGQNVTFRCDPISEHNRLYWYRQTLGQGPEFLTYFQNEAQLEKSRLLSDRFSAERPKGSFSTLEIQRTEQGDSAMYLCASSRPGQSYEQYFGPGTRLTVT.

This sequence joins TRBV7-6 and TRBJ1-1; 10 positions agree with TRBD1. Germline CDR1 and CDR2: SGHVS and FNYEAQ. V shed 5 bases and J 5 bases; nucleotides not matched to a gene: 5. This CDR3 has 14 residues. In nucleotides, the CDR3 is TGTGCCAGCAGCCCGACAGGGGGCAAAACTGAAGCTTTCTTT. Protein product: CASSPTGGKTEAFF.

This clone occurred many times. This chain joins TRBV4-1 and TRBJ1-2; 7 bases line up with TRBD1. Germline CDR1 reads MGHRA; CDR2 reads YSYEKL. The CDR3 length is 14 residues. After removal of 4 bases from V and 4 bases from J, the junction contained 6 bases not matched to a gene. The CDR3 here is CASSREQGFYGYTF. In nucleotides, the CDR3 is TGCGCCAGCAGCCGAGAACAGGGGTTCTATGGCTACACCTTC.